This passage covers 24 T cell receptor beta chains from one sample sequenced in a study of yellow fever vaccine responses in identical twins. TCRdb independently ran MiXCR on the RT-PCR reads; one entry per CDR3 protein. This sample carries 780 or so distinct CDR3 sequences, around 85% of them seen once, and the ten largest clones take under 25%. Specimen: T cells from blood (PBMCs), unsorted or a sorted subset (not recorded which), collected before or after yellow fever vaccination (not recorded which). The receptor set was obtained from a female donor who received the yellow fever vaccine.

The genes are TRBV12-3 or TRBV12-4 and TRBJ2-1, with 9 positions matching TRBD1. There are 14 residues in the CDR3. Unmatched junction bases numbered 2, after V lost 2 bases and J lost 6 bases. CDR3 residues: CASSLRDRANEQFF. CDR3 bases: TGTGCCAGCAGTTTAAGGGACAGGGCCAATGAGCAGTTCTTC.

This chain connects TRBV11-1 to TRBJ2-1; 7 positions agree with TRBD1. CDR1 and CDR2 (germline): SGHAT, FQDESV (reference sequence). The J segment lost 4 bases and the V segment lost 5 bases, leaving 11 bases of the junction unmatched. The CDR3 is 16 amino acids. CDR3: CASSKTGTELYNEQFF. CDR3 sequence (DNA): TGTGCCAGCAGCAAAACCGGGACAGAGCTATACAATGAGCAGTTCTTC. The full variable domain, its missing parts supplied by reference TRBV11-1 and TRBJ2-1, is EAEVAQSPRYKITEKSQAVAFWCDPISGHATLYWYRQILGQGPELLVQFQDESVVDDSQLPKDRFSAERLKGVDSTLKIQPAELGDSAMYLCASSKTGTELYNEQFFGPGTRLTVL.

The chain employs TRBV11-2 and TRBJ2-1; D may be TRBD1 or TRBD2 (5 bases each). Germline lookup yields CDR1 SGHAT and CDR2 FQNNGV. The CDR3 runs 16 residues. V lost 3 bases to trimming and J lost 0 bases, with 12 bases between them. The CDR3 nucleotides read TGTGCCAGCAGCTTCCTGGGGACCAGCTCCTACAATGAGCAGTTCTTC. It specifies CASSFLGTSSYNEQFF.

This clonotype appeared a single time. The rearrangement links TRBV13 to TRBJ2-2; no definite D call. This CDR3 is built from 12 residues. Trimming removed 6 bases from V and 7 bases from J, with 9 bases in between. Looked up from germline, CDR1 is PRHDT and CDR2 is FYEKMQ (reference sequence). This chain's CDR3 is CASRWTVGELFF. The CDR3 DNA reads TGTGCCAGCAGGTGGACGGTCGGGGAGCTGTTTTTT.

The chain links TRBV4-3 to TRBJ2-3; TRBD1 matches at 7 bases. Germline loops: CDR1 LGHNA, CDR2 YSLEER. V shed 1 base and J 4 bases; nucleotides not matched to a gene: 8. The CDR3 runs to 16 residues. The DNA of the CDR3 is TGCGCCAGCAGCCAAGGTTCCAACAGGGGACCAGATACGCAGTATTTT. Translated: CASSQGSNRGPDTQYF.

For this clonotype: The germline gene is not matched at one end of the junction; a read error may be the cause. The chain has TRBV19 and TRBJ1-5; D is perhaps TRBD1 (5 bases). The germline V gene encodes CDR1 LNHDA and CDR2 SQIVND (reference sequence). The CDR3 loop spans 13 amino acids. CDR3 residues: CASSMGGEGAQHF. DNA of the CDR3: TGTGCCAGCAGTATGGGGGGGGAAGGGGCCCAGCATTTT. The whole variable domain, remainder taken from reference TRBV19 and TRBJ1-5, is DGGITQSPKYLFRKEGQNVTLSCEQNLNHDAMYWYRQDPGQGLRLIYYSQIVNDFQKGDIAEGYSVSREKKESFPLTVTSAQKNPTAFYLCASSMGGEGAQHFGDGTRLSIL.

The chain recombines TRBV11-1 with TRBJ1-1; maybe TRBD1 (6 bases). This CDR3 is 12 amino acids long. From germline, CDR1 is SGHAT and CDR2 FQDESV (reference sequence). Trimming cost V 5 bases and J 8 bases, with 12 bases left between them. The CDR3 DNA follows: TGTGCCAGCAGCCTCGACAGGAACGAAGCTTTCTTT. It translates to CASSLDRNEAFF. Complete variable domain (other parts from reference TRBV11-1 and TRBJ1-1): EAEVAQSPRYKITEKSQAVAFWCDPISGHATLYWYRQILGQGPELLVQFQDESVVDDSQLPKDRFSAERLKGVDSTLKIQPAELGDSAMYLCASSLDRNEAFFGQGTRLTVV.

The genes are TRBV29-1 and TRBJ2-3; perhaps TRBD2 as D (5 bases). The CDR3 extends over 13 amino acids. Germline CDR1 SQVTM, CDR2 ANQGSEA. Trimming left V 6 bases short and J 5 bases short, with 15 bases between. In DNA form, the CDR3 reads TGCAGCGTCGTGGGTAGCGCGGGAGATACGCAGTATTTT. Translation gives CSVVGSAGDTQYF.

The chain's CDR3 is CASRARGRDEKLFF. Written as DNA, the CDR3 is TGTGCCAGCAGGGCGAGGGGGCGCGATGAAAAACTGTTTTTT. The rearrangement joins TRBV6-1 to TRBJ1-4; 7 bases map to TRBD1. Trimming took 6 bases from V and 6 from J; bases not matched to a gene: 7. The CDR3 is 14 residues long. The germline V gene has CDR1 MNHNS and CDR2 SASEGT.

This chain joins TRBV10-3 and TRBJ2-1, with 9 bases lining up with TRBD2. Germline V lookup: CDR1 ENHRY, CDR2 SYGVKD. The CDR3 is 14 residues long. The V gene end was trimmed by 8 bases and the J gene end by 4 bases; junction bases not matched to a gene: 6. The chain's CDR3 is CAISAGGPYNEQFF. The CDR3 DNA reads TGTGCCATCTCGGCGGGAGGGCCGTACAATGAGCAGTTCTTC.

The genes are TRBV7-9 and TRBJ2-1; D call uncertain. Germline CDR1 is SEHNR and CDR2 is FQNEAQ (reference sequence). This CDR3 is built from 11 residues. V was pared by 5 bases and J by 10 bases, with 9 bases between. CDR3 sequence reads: CASSPLGEQFF. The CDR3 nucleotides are TGTGCCAGCAGCCCCCTGGGCGAGCAGTTCTTC.

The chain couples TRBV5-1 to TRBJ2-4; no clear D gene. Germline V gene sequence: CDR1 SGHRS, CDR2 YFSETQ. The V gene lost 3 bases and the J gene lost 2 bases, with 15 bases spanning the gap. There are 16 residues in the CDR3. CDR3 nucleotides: TGCGCCAGCAGCTCGCTCCCGGACCGTCCCAAAAACATTCAGTACTTC. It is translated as CASSSLPDRPKNIQYF.

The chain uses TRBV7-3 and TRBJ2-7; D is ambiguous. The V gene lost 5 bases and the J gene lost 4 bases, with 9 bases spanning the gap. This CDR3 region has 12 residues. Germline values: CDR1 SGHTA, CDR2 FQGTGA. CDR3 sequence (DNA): TGTGCCAGCAGCCCGGACGGTTACGAGCAGTACTTC. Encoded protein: CASSPDGYEQYF.

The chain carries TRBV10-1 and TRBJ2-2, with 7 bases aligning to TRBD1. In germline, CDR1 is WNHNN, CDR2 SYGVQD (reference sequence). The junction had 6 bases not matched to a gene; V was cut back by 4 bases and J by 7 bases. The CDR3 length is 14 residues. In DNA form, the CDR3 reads TGCGCCAGCAGTGTAGACAGGGAACGCGGGGAGCTGTTTTTT. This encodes CASSVDRERGELFF.

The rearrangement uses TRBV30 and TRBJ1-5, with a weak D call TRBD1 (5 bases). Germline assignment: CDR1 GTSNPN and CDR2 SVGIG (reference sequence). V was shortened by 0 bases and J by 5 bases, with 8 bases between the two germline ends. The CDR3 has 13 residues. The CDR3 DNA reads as TGTGCCTGGAGTGTCATGGGGGATCAGCCCCAGCATTTT. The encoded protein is CAWSVMGDQPQHF.

The CDR3 DNA reads as TGTGCCATCAGGGACAGTTCCTACAATGAGCAGTTCTTC. It encodes CAIRDSSYNEQFF. The chain uses TRBV10-3 and TRBJ2-1; a possible D gene is TRBD1 (6 bases). Germline V lookup: CDR1 ENHRY, CDR2 SYGVKD. The CDR3 runs 13 residues. V lost 6 bases to trimming and J lost 1 base, with 7 bases between them.

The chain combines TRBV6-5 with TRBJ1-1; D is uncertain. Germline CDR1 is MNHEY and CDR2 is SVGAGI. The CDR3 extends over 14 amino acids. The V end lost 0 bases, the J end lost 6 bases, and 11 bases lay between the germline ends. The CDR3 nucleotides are TGTGCCAGCAGTTACTCTGTGCTAGGGTCTGAAGCTTTCTTT. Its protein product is CASSYSVLGSEAFF.

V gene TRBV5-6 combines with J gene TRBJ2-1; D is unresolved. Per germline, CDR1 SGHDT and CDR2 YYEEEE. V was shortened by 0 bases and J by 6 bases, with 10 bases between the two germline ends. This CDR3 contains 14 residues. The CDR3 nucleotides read TGTGCCAGCAGCTTGGCACCCCGCGGCAATGAGCAGTTCTTC. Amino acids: CASSLAPRGNEQFF.

The CDR3 DNA follows: TGTGCCAGCAGTTCGGACAGAGCGAGCAATCAGCCCCAGCATTTT. Its translation: CASSSDRASNQPQHF. The V and J genes are TRBV12-3 or TRBV12-4 and TRBJ1-5; possible D gene TRBD1, 6 bases. The CDR3 is 15 residues long. Trimming stripped 4 bases from V and 1 base from J, with 11 bases between.

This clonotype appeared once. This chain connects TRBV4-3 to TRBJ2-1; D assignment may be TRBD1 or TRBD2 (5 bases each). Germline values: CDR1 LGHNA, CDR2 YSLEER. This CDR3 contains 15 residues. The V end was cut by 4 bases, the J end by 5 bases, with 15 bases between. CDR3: CASSPAGTRNNEQFF. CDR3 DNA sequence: TGCGCCAGCAGCCCTGCCGGGACCAGGAACAATGAGCAGTTCTTC.

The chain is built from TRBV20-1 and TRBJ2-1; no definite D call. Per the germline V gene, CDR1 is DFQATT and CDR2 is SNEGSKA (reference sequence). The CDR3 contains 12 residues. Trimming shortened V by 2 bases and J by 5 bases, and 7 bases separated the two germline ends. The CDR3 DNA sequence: TGCAGTGCTAGACCGAGCAACAATGAGCAGTTCTTC. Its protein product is CSARPSNNEQFF.

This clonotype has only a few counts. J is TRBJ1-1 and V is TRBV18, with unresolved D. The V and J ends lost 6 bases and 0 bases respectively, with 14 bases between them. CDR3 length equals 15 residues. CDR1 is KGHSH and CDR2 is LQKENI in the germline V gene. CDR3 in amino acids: CASSLLADMNTEAFF. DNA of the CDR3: TGTGCCAGCTCCCTGCTTGCAGATATGAACACTGAAGCTTTCTTT.

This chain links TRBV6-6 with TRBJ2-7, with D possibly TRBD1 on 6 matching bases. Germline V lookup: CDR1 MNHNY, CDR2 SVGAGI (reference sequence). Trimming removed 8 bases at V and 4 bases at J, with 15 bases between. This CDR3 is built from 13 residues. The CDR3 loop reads CASSQGIPYEQYF. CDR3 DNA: TGTGCCAGCTCCCAGGGGATCCCTTACGAGCAGTACTTC.

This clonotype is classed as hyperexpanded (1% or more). The CDR3 DNA reads TGTGCCAGCAGCTTACAGGGGGCTACGCAGTATTTT. Translating it yields CASSLQGATQYF. V usage is TRBV11-3 and J usage is TRBJ2-3; TRBD1 aligns across 8 bases. With V trimmed by 2 bases and J by 8 bases, 0 bases remained unmatched. CDR1 SGHNT and CDR2 YENEEA come from the germline V gene. The CDR3 is made up of 12 amino acids. The variable domain in full, completed from reference TRBV11-3 and TRBJ2-3, reads EAGVVQSPRYKIIEKKQPVAFWCNPISGHNTLYWYLQNLGQGPELLIRYENEEAVDDSQLPKDRFSAERLKGVDSTLKIQPAELGDSAVYLCASSLQGATQYFGPGTRLTVL.